This T cell receptor beta chain was recorded in a study of OX40 agonist ivuxolimab in advanced cancers. As for the study in general: Allowance was made for prior anti-PD-1, anti-PD-L1 or anti-CTLA-4 therapy, and about 40% had some.

Repertoires were generated with immunoSEQ multiplex PCR, while TCRdb's copy carries only in-frame clones and drops some. This repertoire shows 75,000 to 95,000 clones, about 85% found once; its top ten account for around 0.2%. CDR1 is SQVTM and CDR2 is ANQGSEA in the germline V gene. Trimming took 6 bases from V and 3 from J; bases not matched to a gene: 4. CDR3 length: 12 residues. Sequencing used CD4+ or CD8+ T cells sorted from blood, obtained in a trial of the OX40 agonist ivuxolimab. V is TRBV29-1 and J is TRBJ1-1; TRBD1 matches 7 bases. The receptor's source is an adult with an advanced solid tumor such as melanoma, head and neck, liver or kidney cancer. In nucleotides, the CDR3 is TGCAGCGTCGGGACAGATTACACTGAAGCTTTCTTT. This encodes CSVGTDYTEAFF.